The present TCR beta chain was sequenced within a study of spatial heterogeneity in lung cancer. Study-level information: Every unique TCR and UMI combination, on average, appeared more than ten times in raw reads. Study-level results: Tumor TCRs that were ubiquitous and expanded showed up in blood more at resection than follow-up.

The length of the CDR3 is 16 residues. The germline CDR1 and CDR2 sequences are SSHAT and FNYEAQ (reference sequence). V gave up 1 base and J gave up 7 bases; unmatched junction bases: 12. TCRdb re-called the 5' RACE reads through MiXCR, storing one row per CDR3 protein. The data contain 30,000 or so distinct CDR3 sequences, approximately 8.1% of them singletons. Time point specified: sample taken at primary tumor resection. No cell sorting; template was whole RNA from tumor, lung tissue or PBMC. Many counts were recorded for this clonotype. What it binds is not known. This receptor was taken from a female donor with early-stage non-small cell lung cancer. The rearrangement joins TRBV7-7 to TRBJ2-5; 7 positions match TRBD2. Sequenced material: PBMCs, taken at surgery. CDR3 loop: CASSLGAGASKGTQYF. The CDR3 DNA is TGTGCCAGCAGCTTAGGGGCGGGAGCTTCCAAGGGGACCCAGTACTTC.